The sequence of this T cell receptor beta chain was determined in a study of blood T cell repertoires in COVID-19. Germline V gene sequence: CDR1 GTSNPN, CDR2 SVGIG (reference sequence). V was pared by 2 bases and J by 4 bases, with 9 bases between. CDR3 length equals 12 residues. TCRdb's copy holds only in-frame clones and misses some; the assay was immunoSEQ multiplex PCR. The table lists roughly 140,000 clones, roughly 82% of them singletons. The sequence came from a woman aged 45-65 years with acute or convalescent COVID-19. The chain recombines TRBV30 with TRBJ2-7; no definite D call. The sample taken for sequencing was peripheral blood. This CDR3 is CAWSSLRYEQYF. The DNA for the CDR3 is TGTGCCTGGAGTTCCCTGCGTTACGAGCAGTACTTC.